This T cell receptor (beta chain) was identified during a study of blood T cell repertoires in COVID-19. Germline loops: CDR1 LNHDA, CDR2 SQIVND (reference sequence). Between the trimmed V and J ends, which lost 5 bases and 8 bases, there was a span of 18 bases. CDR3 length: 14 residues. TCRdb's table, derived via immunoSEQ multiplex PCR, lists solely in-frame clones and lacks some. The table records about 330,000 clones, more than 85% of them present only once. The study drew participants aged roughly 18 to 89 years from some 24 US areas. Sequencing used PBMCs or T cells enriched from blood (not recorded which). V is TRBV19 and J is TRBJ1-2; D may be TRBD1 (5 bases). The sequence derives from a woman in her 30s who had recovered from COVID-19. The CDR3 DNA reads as TGTGCCAGTAGTTCCTTAGGGGCGTCTGGGGGCTACACCTTC. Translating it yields CASSSLGASGGYTF.